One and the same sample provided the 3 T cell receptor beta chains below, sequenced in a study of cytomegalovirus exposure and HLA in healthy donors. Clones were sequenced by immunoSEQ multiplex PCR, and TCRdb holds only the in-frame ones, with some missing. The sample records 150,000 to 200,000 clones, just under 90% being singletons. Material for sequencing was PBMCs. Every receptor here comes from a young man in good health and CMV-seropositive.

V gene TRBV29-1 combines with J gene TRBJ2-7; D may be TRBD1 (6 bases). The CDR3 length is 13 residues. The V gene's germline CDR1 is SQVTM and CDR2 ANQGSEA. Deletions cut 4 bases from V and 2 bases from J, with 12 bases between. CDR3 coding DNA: TGCAGCGTTGTCGAGACAGGCCCCTACGAGCAGTACTTC. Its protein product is CSVVETGPYEQYF.

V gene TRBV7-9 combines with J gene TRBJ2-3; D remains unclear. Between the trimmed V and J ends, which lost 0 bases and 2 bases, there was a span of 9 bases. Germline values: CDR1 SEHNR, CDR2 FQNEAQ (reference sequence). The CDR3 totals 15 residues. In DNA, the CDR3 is TGTGCCAGCAGCTTAGCCGGCGGATACACAGATACGCAGTATTTT. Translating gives CASSLAGGYTDTQYF. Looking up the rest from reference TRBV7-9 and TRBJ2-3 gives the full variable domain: DTGVSQNPRHKITKRGQNVTFRCDPISEHNRLYWYRQTLGQGPEFLTYFQNEAQLEKSRLLSDRFSAERPKGSFSTLEIQRTEQGDSAMYLCASSLAGGYTDTQYFGPGTRLTVL.

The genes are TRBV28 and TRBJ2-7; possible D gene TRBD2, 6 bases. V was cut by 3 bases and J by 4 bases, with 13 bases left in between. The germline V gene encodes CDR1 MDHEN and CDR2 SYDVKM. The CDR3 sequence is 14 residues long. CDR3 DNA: TGTGCCAGCAGTTTTGGGACTCGAACATACGAGCAGTACTTC. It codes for CASSFGTRTYEQYF.